What follows is one T cell receptor beta chain and its context. Assay: immunoSEQ multiplex PCR; the TCRdb copy retains only in-frame clones and omits some. The data hold some 40,000 clones, with approximately 86% observed a single time. This sample was included in a study of blood T cell repertoires in COVID-19. Looking at the study overall: Sources were T cells, B-cell-depleted T cells, or PBMCs; the material itself was cDNA or gDNA.

The TCR sequence derives from a man aged 65 to 85 with acute or convalescent COVID-19. Sequencing was done on a sample of peripheral blood.

This chain's CDR3 is CASSSHTGGAHYNEQFF. As DNA, the CDR3 is TGTGCTAGTAGTTCCCACACGGGGGGGGCTCACTACAATGAGCAGTTCTTC. V is TRBV12-5 and J is TRBJ2-1, with TRBD2 matching 8 bases. The CDR3 covers 17 residues. J gave up 3 bases and V 8 bases, and 15 bases lay outside the gene matches. Per the germline V gene, CDR1 is LGHNT and CDR2 is FRNRAP.